Sequencing of this TCR beta chain was carried out in a study of blood T cell repertoires in COVID-19 (dated by TCRdb to about 2020). As for the study more broadly: Samples covering the acute and convalescent phases of COVID-19 were provided by collaborators in the United States, Italy and Spain. The prospective study material was composed of cDNA or gDNA derived from T cells, B-cell-depleted T cells, or PBMCs. Subjects who had been exposed to COVID-19, were actively infected with it, or had recovered from it provided the deeply sampled blood TCRbeta repertoires that made up the dataset. The repertoires were made available in a free public database intended to serve as a resource for research on the immune response to SARS-CoV-2. Samples were obtained from the ongoing ImmuneRACE study (first 160 participants) and from some 1,200 subjects provided by 6 global collaborators. The sample metadata nearly always contained a de-identified subject ID, COVID-19 status, age in years and sex. Where available, HLA class I and class II types were taken from metadata supplied by the sample provider and were not determined by assay-based typing. Summary of the overall study and its limitations: The amount of clinical and demographic metadata varied by source and participant and was provided uncurated.

Cut back by 3 bases and 3 bases, the V and J ends lie 8 bases apart. The cysteine opens and the phenylalanine closes a CDR3 of 13 amino acids. CDR3 DNA is the only sequence kept; it has 39 bases, read in frame from the first base. In the germline V gene, CDR1 corresponds to MNHNS and CDR2 to SASEGT. TCRbeta CDR3 regions were amplified from genomic DNA by means of the immunoSEQ Assay, a bias-controlled multiplex PCR. The authors' analysis ran thus. The number of nucleated cells in each sample was estimated by amplification of reference gene primers within the assay. To quantify the absolute abundance of each unique TCRbeta CDR3 rearrangement, sequence reads were collapsed and filtered. For each sample, productive Simpson clonality was calculated by taking the square root of Simpson's diversity index across productive rearrangements. Imported from immuneACCESS, the table was reduced by TCRdb to in-frame sequences with V and J called. These copies leave out some clones; in studies compared against another copy, an unresolved V gene accounts for under half, and the cause of the remainder is not known. V and J calls and clone size are as listed in that table; D and trimming were resolved from the DNA. Across this sample there are about 220,000 clones, with approximately 80% seen only once. 3% to 3.5% of the sample is in the top ten clones.

With regard to this clone: Its target antigen remains unknown. Per-base quality was not reported, and no clone a single base away is much larger than it.

In the prospective study, participants were roughly 18 to 95 years old, resided in fewer than 25 geographic areas of the United States, and were enrolled through a virtual design. In the prospective study, participants were assigned to cohorts based on the clinical history participants reported in a screening survey and a study questionnaire. Recovered participants in ImmuneRACE Cohort 3 were defined by two consecutive negative NP/OP PCR tests, clearance by a healthcare professional, or resolution of symptoms. In the prospective study, whole blood, serum and a nasopharyngeal or oropharyngeal swab were collected from each participant by mobile phlebotomists. Participants in the prospective study had the option to provide additional blood draws and questionnaires over a roughly two-month period. Before DNA extraction, blood samples from the prospective study were shipped at room temperature or frozen.

This receptor was identified in a woman in her sixties or seventies who had recovered from COVID-19. The V and J segments used are TRBV6-1 and TRBJ1-2; no D segment can be confidently identified. Sequenced sample: PBMCs or T cells enriched from blood (not recorded which). The CDR3 amino acid sequence is: CASSDSGDYGYTF. The nucleotides read TGTGCCAGCAGTGATTCGGGAGACTATGGCTACACCTTC.